One TCR beta chain is described in this entry. The antigen remains unidentified. CDR1 is MNHNS, CDR2 SASEGT, per germline. The V and J ends lost 3 bases and 3 bases respectively, with 9 bases between them. The CDR3 extends over 14 amino acids. The source of the sample is a study of T cell responses to AZD1222 COVID-19 vaccine. Whole-study results and caveats: Nearly half of the spike-specific TCRs reportedly recognize variant regions that carry no mutations. Most donors were white British and more were female, and clonal diversity was possibly underestimated.

Repertoires were generated with immunoSEQ multiplex PCR, while TCRdb's copy carries only in-frame clones and drops some. Of some 190,000 clones in the sample, more than 85% were seen once. The sequence derives from an adult who received the AZD1222 COVID-19 vaccine. The sample in question was peripheral blood, obtained 28 days after the second AZD1222 dose. The chain recombines TRBV6-1 with TRBJ2-1; tentative D call: TRBD2 (5 bases). The CDR3: CASSEFSDYNEQFF. For the CDR3, the DNA is TGTGCCAGCAGTGAGTTTAGCGACTACAATGAGCAGTTCTTC.